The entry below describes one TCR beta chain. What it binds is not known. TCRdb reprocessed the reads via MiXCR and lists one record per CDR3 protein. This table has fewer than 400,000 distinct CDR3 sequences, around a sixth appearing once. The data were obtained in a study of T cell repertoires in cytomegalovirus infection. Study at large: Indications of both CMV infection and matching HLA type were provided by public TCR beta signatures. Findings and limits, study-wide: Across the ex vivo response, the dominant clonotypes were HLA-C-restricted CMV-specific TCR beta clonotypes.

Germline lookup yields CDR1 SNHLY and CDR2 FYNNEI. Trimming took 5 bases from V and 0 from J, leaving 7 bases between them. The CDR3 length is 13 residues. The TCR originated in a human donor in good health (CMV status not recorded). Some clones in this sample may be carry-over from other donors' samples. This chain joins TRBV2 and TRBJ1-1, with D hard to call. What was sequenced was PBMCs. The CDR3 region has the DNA TGTGCCAGCAGTCCTGCTATGAACACTGAAGCTTTCTTT. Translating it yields CASSPAMNTEAFF.